The entry below gives a single TCR beta chain sequence along with its context. The length of the CDR3 is 14 residues. The germline V gene encodes CDR1 MGHRA and CDR2 YSYEKL. The sample is drawn from a study of CD4 and CD8 cells across lung adenocarcinoma regions. One entry per CDR3 protein results from TCRdb running MiXCR on the PCR reads. The table lists roughly 17,000 distinct CDR3 sequences, roughly three fifths of them singletons, with around a third in the top ten. Donors had localized lung adenocarcinoma, a non-small cell lung cancer. The sample consisted of CD8+ T cells from the center of a lung tumor. This chain links TRBV4-1 with TRBJ2-4; D may be TRBD2 (6 bases). The TCR originated in a female donor with lung adenocarcinoma. The CD4 and CD8 labels of this study may be unreliable. The CDR3: CRSTGPGAPDTQYF. In DNA form, the CDR3 reads TGCCGCAGCACGGGGCCGGGAGCCCCAGACACGCAGTACTTC.